The 21 T cell receptor beta chains presented below share a single source sample, sequenced in a study of cytomegalovirus exposure and HLA in healthy donors. Primers: 60 Vbeta forward and 13 Jbeta reverse. Generated by immunoSEQ multiplex PCR, the TCRdb table keeps only in-frame clones and is missing some. Of about 110,000 clones in the sample, 81% were seen once. Sample: PBMCs. The receptors were sampled from a woman aged 25 to 39 in good health and CMV-seronegative.

This clone showed up just once. This chain uses TRBV5-1 with TRBJ1-2; 8 positions match TRBD1. CDR3 length equals 16 residues. V lost 1 base, J lost 0 bases, and 5 bases stayed unmatched. Germline V gene lookup returns CDR1 SGHRS and CDR2 YFSETQ. The CDR3, as DNA: TGCGCCAGCAGCTTGACAGGGGGGGATGCTAACTATGGCTACACCTTC. It codes for CASSLTGGDANYGYTF.

The CDR3 coding sequence is TGCGCCAGCAGCCAGGGACAGGGGCATAATACGCAGTATTTT. Amino acid sequence: CASSQGQGHNTQYF. This chain uses TRBV5-1 with TRBJ2-3, with 10 bases lining up with TRBD1. The CDR3 runs to 14 residues. Germline values: CDR1 SGHRS, CDR2 YFSETQ. The V segment lost 4 bases and the J segment 7 bases; nucleotides outside the gene matches: 6. The whole variable domain, filled in from reference TRBV5-1 and TRBJ2-3, reads KAGVTQTPRYLIKTRGQQVTLSCSPISGHRSVSWYQQTPGQGLQFLFEYFSETQRNKGNFPGRFSGRQFSNSRSEMNVSTLELGDSALYLCASSQGQGHNTQYFGPGTRLTVL.

The rearrangement links TRBV4-1 to TRBJ2-7; 9 bases agree with TRBD2. There are 17 residues in the CDR3. The V segment lost 4 bases and the J segment 4 bases; nucleotides outside the gene matches: 14. Germline loops: CDR1 MGHRA, CDR2 YSYEKL. The CDR3 region has the DNA TGCGCCAGCAGCCGCGCGAGTCCGGGACTAGCAGTATACGAGCAGTACTTC. Protein product: CASSRASPGLAVYEQYF.

This clone came up once. The V and J genes are TRBV9 and TRBJ1-4, with D perhaps matching TRBD1 (5 bases). The V gene's germline CDR1 is SGDLS and CDR2 YYNGEE. This CDR3 is 14 amino acids long. V lost 4 bases to trimming and J lost 7 bases, with 14 bases between them. CDR3 sequence reads: CASSKEGESEKLFF. CDR3 sequence (DNA): TGTGCCAGCAGCAAAGAAGGGGAATCTGAAAAACTGTTTTTT.

The chain uses TRBV5-1 and TRBJ1-2, with a weak D call TRBD1 (6 bases). CDR3 length equals 15 residues. Germline CDR1 and CDR2: SGHRS and YFSETQ. V was trimmed by 6 bases and J by 6 bases, leaving 21 bases between them. The CDR3 loop is CASTHEGQRSNGYTF. The CDR3 DNA is TGCGCCAGCACGCACGAAGGACAGAGATCAAATGGCTACACCTTC.

The chain links TRBV29-1 to TRBJ1-2, with D possibly TRBD1 on 6 matching bases. The CDR3 is made up of 13 amino acids. From germline, CDR1 is SQVTM and CDR2 ANQGSEA. V lost 7 bases, J lost 6 bases, and 18 bases lay in between. Here the CDR3 DNA reads TGCAGCGGCACACTGGCGGGGGCCGATGGCTACACCTTC. Encoded protein: CSGTLAGADGYTF.

The V and J genes are TRBV7-9 and TRBJ1-4; 10 bases line up with TRBD1. Germline V gene data show CDR1 as SEHNR and CDR2 as FQNEAQ (reference sequence). Unmatched junction bases numbered 7, after V lost 5 bases and J lost 7 bases. The CDR3 length is 15 residues. CDR3 DNA: TGTGCCAGCAGCAGGACCGGGACAGGGGCTGAAAAACTGTTTTTT. Translation gives CASSRTGTGAEKLFF.

V is TRBV28 and J is TRBJ2-1; TRBD1 might be the D (7 bases). The CDR3 contains 12 residues. The V gene's germline CDR1 is MDHEN and CDR2 SYDVKM. V was shortened by 2 bases and J by 13 bases, with 12 bases between the two germline ends. This CDR3 reads CASSLPQGGQFF. In DNA, the CDR3 is TGTGCCAGCAGTTTACCGCAGGGGGGCCAGTTCTTC.

V usage is TRBV18 and J usage is TRBJ2-7; TRBD2 aligns across 9 bases. Germline lookup yields CDR1 KGHSH and CDR2 LQKENI. The CDR3 runs 18 residues. Trimming took 2 bases from V and 3 from J; bases not matched to a gene: 14. CDR3 DNA: TGTGCCAGCTCACCATTCACACTACTCGGGACTAGCATCTACGAGCAGTACTTC. This gives the protein CASSPFTLLGTSIYEQYF.

CDR3 nucleotides: TGTGCCAGCAGTCCAAAAACCTGGGGCGGAAACCCAGATACGCAGTATTTT. It yields the protein CASSPKTWGGNPDTQYF. The gene calls are TRBV27 and TRBJ2-3, with D tentatively TRBD1 (5 bases). This CDR3 contains 17 residues. V was pared by 5 bases and J by 4 bases, with 22 bases between. Germline assignment: CDR1 MNHEY and CDR2 SMNVEV (reference sequence).

The chain's CDR3 is CVRSLEGRTSGRTPYNEQFF. The CDR3 DNA is TGTGTCAGAAGCTTAGAGGGCCGGACTAGCGGGAGGACCCCCTACAATGAGCAGTTCTTC. The rearrangement uses TRBV7-5 and TRBJ2-1; TRBD2, the table's D call, lacks a check against the DNA. TRBV7-5 is recorded as a pseudogene. The CDR3 covers 20 residues.

The CDR3 spells CASAHRGTTTDTQYF. CDR3 in DNA: TGTGCCAGTGCCCATCGGGGGACGACCACAGATACGCAGTATTTT. The V gene is TRBV19, the J gene TRBJ2-3; the D gene is possibly TRBD2 (6 bases). CDR3 size: 15 residues. CDR1 and CDR2 (germline): LNHDA, SQIVND (reference sequence). V was shortened by 8 bases and J by 2 bases, with 17 bases between the two germline ends. The complete variable domain, with remaining parts taken from reference TRBV19 and TRBJ2-3, reads DGGITQSPKYLFRKEGQNVTLSCEQNLNHDAMYWYRQDPGQGLRLIYYSQIVNDFQKGDIAEGYSVSREKKESFPLTVTSAQKNPTAFYLCASAHRGTTTDTQYFGPGTRLTVL.

The chain uses TRBV25-1 and TRBJ2-1; 7 nucleotides match TRBD1. Germline CDR1 MGHDK, CDR2 SYGVNS. This CDR3 contains 16 residues. The V segment lost 3 bases and the J segment 9 bases; nucleotides outside the gene matches: 14. The DNA of the CDR3 is TGTGCCAGCAGTGAGCAAAAGAGGGGGCCGGTAAGTGAGCAGTTCTTC. It encodes CASSEQKRGPVSEQFF.

V usage is TRBV7-2 and J usage is TRBJ2-7; 10 bases are shared with TRBD2. The junction had 8 bases not matched to a gene; V was cut back by 4 bases and J by 8 bases. The germline V gene has CDR1 SGHTA and CDR2 FQGNSA. CDR3 size: 14 residues. The CDR3 here is CASSSRTSGEKQYF. The CDR3 DNA is TGTGCCAGCAGCTCACGGACTAGCGGAGAAAAGCAGTACTTC.

J is TRBJ1-1 and V is TRBV19; unclear D gene. Trimming cost V 0 bases and J 1 base, with 6 bases left between them. The CDR3 is made up of 14 amino acids. CDR1 is LNHDA, CDR2 SQIVND, per germline (reference sequence). This CDR3 reads CASSIEGGNTEAFF. CDR3 coding DNA: TGTGCCAGTAGTATAGAAGGAGGGAACACTGAAGCTTTCTTT.

This chain joins TRBV5-4 and TRBJ1-2; TRBD1 might be the D (6 bases). CDR3 length equals 14 residues. Trimming took off 6 bases at V and 4 bases at J, with 16 bases between the two ends. Germline assignment: CDR1 SGHNT and CDR2 YYREEE (reference sequence). CDR3 sequence reads: CASISWEGGYGYTF. The CDR3 DNA reads as TGTGCCAGCATCTCCTGGGAAGGGGGCTATGGCTACACCTTC. The full variable domain, rest sourced from reference TRBV5-4 and TRBJ1-2, is ETGVTQSPTHLIKTRGQQVTLRCSSQSGHNTVSWYQQALGQGPQFIFQYYREEENGRGNFPPRFSGLQFPNYSSELNVNALELDDSALYLCASISWEGGYGYTFGSGTRLTVV.

The chain employs TRBV7-9 and TRBJ2-3; no clear D. The CDR3 sequence is 13 residues long. The germline gives CDR1 SEHNR, CDR2 FQNEAQ (reference sequence). V gave up 6 bases and J gave up 4 bases, with 11 bases separating them. In DNA, the CDR3 is TGTGCCAGCAGTTCGCCCCTAGCAGATACGCAGTATTTT. Translating it yields CASSSPLADTQYF. The complete variable domain, with remaining parts taken from reference TRBV7-9 and TRBJ2-3, reads DTGVSQNPRHKITKRGQNVTFRCDPISEHNRLYWYRQTLGQGPEFLTYFQNEAQLEKSRLLSDRFSAERPKGSFSTLEIQRTEQGDSAMYLCASSSPLADTQYFGPGTRLTVL.

This sequence joins TRBV5-8 and TRBJ1-4, with TRBD1 as a possible D gene (6 bases). From germline, CDR1 is SGHTS and CDR2 YDEGEE. The CDR3 has 19 residues. The ends were cut back, 1 base at V and 0 bases at J, with 19 bases in the middle. The CDR3 DNA reads TGTGCCAGCAGCTTGCCCAGGGGATGGGATGTTGCAACTAATGAAAAACTGTTTTTT. Protein sequence: CASSLPRGWDVATNEKLFF.

V is TRBV5-1 and J is TRBJ2-1; 7 nucleotides line up with TRBD2. From germline, CDR1 is SGHRS and CDR2 YFSETQ. The CDR3 is 15 residues long. V lost 3 bases and J lost 7; bases outside the gene matches: 10. The CDR3 protein is CASSWVAGAGNEQFF. As DNA, the CDR3 is TGCGCCAGCAGCTGGGTGGCGGGAGCGGGGAATGAGCAGTTCTTC.

The chain is built from TRBV6-1 and TRBJ2-5, with 11 bases fitting TRBD2. Germline V gene lookup returns CDR1 MNHNS and CDR2 SASEGT. The CDR3 totals 15 residues. J lost 5 bases, V lost 6 bases, and 8 bases had no gene match. CDR3 in DNA: TGTGCCAGCAGCTTGACTAGCGGGATTCAGGAGACCCAGTACTTC. Protein: CASSLTSGIQETQYF.

V usage is TRBV2 and J usage is TRBJ2-7, with 9 positions matching TRBD2. Looked up from germline, CDR1 is SNHLY and CDR2 is FYNNEI. The CDR3 runs 15 residues. J was trimmed by 0 bases and V by 6 bases; bases with no gene match: 6. The CDR3 DNA is TGTGCCAGCAGGTACTTTAGCGGGGGCTCCTACGAGCAGTACTTC. It codes for CASRYFSGGSYEQYF.